The 11 T cell receptor beta chains reported below all come from one sample, sequenced in a study of cytomegalovirus exposure and HLA in healthy donors. This PCR relied on a set of 60 Vbeta primers and 13 Jbeta primers. Data came from immunoSEQ multiplex PCR; TCRdb stores just in-frame clones and leaves some out. Among 100,000 to 150,000 clones, around 68% were seen once, and the ten largest hold 3% to 5%. The source material was PBMCs. These receptors all stem from a man aged 35 to 55 in good health and CMV-seropositive.

This chain links TRBV6-1 with TRBJ2-4, with D maybe TRBD1 (7 bases). The CDR3 extends over 15 amino acids. Looked up from germline, CDR1 is MNHNS and CDR2 is SASEGT. V was trimmed by 6 bases and J by 7 bases, leaving 19 bases between them. The chain's CDR3 is CASSQGGSRGNIQYF. CDR3 in DNA: TGTGCCAGCAGCCAGGGGGGTAGCCGGGGGAACATTCAGTACTTC.

This clone showed up just once. The genes are TRBV6-5 and TRBJ1-2; D might be TRBD1 (6 bases). This CDR3 spans 15 amino acids. The germline V gene has CDR1 MNHEY and CDR2 SVGAGI. The V end was cut by 2 bases, the J end by 2 bases, with 12 bases between. The CDR3 sequence is CASSYTQGSNYGYTF. The CDR3 DNA reads as TGTGCCAGCAGTTACACACAGGGTTCCAACTATGGCTACACCTTC.

The chain joins TRBV19 to TRBJ2-1; 12 positions agree with TRBD2. The J segment lost 7 bases and the V segment lost 6 bases, leaving 1 base of the junction unmatched. CDR3 length: 13 residues. Germline values: CDR1 LNHDA, CDR2 SQIVND (reference sequence). The CDR3 reads CASSTSGRNEQFF. CDR3 DNA: TGTGCCAGTAGCACTAGCGGGAGGAATGAGCAGTTCTTC.

The chain links TRBV4-2 to TRBJ2-3; 11 nucleotides agree with TRBD2. V lost 4 bases to trimming and J lost 0 bases; unmatched junction nucleotides: 9. Germline assignment: CDR1 LGHNA and CDR2 YNFKEQ. The CDR3 has 18 amino acids. The CDR3 spells CASSPSGRRSTSTDTQYF. The CDR3 bases are TGTGCCAGCAGCCCTAGCGGGAGGCGTTCCACTAGCACAGATACGCAGTATTTT.

The chain is built from TRBV5-1 and TRBJ1-1, with D perhaps TRBD1 (5 bases). The CDR3 length is 15 residues. Germline CDR1 reads SGHRS; CDR2 reads YFSETQ. The V gene lost 1 base and the J gene lost 3 bases, with 13 bases spanning the gap. CDR3 protein: CASSLRGRRDTEAFF. The CDR3 nucleotides read TGCGCCAGCAGCTTGAGGGGCCGCCGAGACACTGAAGCTTTCTTT.

V gene TRBV7-2 combines with J gene TRBJ1-1; the D gene is possibly TRBD1 (6 bases). This CDR3 is built from 15 residues. Trimming removed 1 base at V and 1 base at J, with 10 bases between. CDR1 is SGHTA and CDR2 is FQGNSA in the germline V gene. The CDR3 is CASSLVLTGNTEAFF. CDR3 nucleotide sequence: TGTGCCAGCAGCTTAGTTTTGACAGGGAACACTGAAGCTTTCTTT.

This clone was found once. This chain uses TRBV6-6 with TRBJ2-7; unclear D gene. CDR1 MNHNY and CDR2 SVGAGI come from the germline V gene (reference sequence). The CDR3 loop spans 15 amino acids. Trimming pared 0 bases from V and 5 bases from J, leaving 14 bases between. The CDR3, as DNA: TGTGCCAGCAGTTACTCGTCGGGTAACAAGGACGAGCAGTACTTC. It translates to CASSYSSGNKDEQYF.

The V gene is TRBV5-1, the J gene TRBJ1-1; 8 bases match TRBD1. Germline V CDR1 and CDR2: SGHRS, YFSETQ. V was pared by 2 bases and J by 5 bases, with 8 bases of the junction left unmatched. The CDR3 sequence is 15 residues long. CDR3 sequence (DNA): TGCGCCAGCAGCTTAGGCCAGGGGGCGCGAACTGAAGCTTTCTTT. It codes for CASSLGQGARTEAFF.

The chain employs TRBV6-6 and TRBJ2-3; 11 bases fit TRBD1. J was trimmed by 5 bases and V by 6 bases; bases with no gene match: 7. The CDR3 spans 15 residues. Germline values: CDR1 MNHNY, CDR2 SVGAGI (reference sequence). The CDR3 nucleotides are TGTGCCAGCAGGCCCCCGGGACAGGGGGGAGATACGCAGTATTTT. It encodes CASRPPGQGGDTQYF.

The chain recombines TRBV5-1 with TRBJ2-5; possible D gene TRBD2, 6 bases. The CDR3 runs to 14 residues. Trimming cost V 0 bases and J 4 bases, with 10 bases left between them. The germline V gene has CDR1 SGHRS and CDR2 YFSETQ. The CDR3 nucleotides read TGCGCCAGCAGCTTGGTACTAGCAGGAGAGACCCAGTACTTC. Its translation: CASSLVLAGETQYF.

CDR3 nucleotide sequence: TGTGCCACCAGCAGAGACAGGGTTGGAAACACCATATATTTT. Translating gives CATSRDRVGNTIYF. The V gene is TRBV15, the J gene TRBJ1-3, with D tentatively TRBD1 (5 bases). This CDR3 is 14 amino acids long. Trimming shortened V by 0 bases and J by 3 bases, and 6 bases separated the two germline ends. Germline V gives CDR1 LNHNV, CDR2 YYDKDF (reference sequence).